In this sample, the clone carrying this TCR beta chain turned up a few times. These data are taken from a study of T cells after yellow fever vaccination. TCRdb redid the calling of the 5' RACE reads with MiXCR, one entry per CDR3 protein. The repertoire holds nearly 300,000 distinct CDR3 sequences, with about 10% as singletons. CDR1 is SGDLS, CDR2 YYNGEE, per germline. CDR3 length equals 15 residues. J lost 7 bases, V lost 1 base, and 5 bases had no gene match. The sequencing used CD4+ T cells sorted from PBMCs, collected 5 days after the yellow fever booster vaccination. This sequence was found in a young man who received the YFV17D yellow fever vaccine. The rearrangement links TRBV9 to TRBJ1-6; 7 positions match TRBD1. DNA of the CDR3: TGTGCCAGCAGCGTAACAGACAGGGCGAATTCACCCCTCCACTTT. This encodes CASSVTDRANSPLHF.